Listed below are T cell receptor beta chains from one sample, sequenced in a study of cytomegalovirus exposure and HLA in healthy donors. The protocol was immunoSEQ multiplex PCR, while the TCRdb copy is restricted to in-frame clones and leaves out a portion. The sample records under 250,000 clones, roughly 79% being singletons. The sequencing sample was made of PBMCs. The receptors were gathered from a male donor in good health and CMV-seronegative. The CDR3 runs from the conserved cysteine through the conserved F or W. The order of the fields is D gene, V gene, clone size, J gene, CDR3 DNA, CDR3 protein. D genes are given only for firm matches. A clone size is listed for some rows: how often the clone was seen (once, few, many), or a class if it is expanded.

d_call: TRBD2
v_call: TRBV27
clone_size: -
j_call: TRBJ2-3
cdr3_nt: TGTGCCAGCAGTTTTAATTCTGCTAGCGGTACAGATACGCAGTATTTT
cdr3_aa: CASSFNSASGTDTQYF

d_call: -
v_call: TRBV5-1
clone_size: -
j_call: TRBJ1-2
cdr3_nt: TGCGCCAGCAGCTATGACCGGGACTATGGCTACACCTTC
cdr3_aa: CASSYDRDYGYTF

d_call: TRBD2
v_call: TRBV4-2
clone_size: few
j_call: TRBJ2-5
cdr3_nt: TGTGCCAGCAGCCAAGGGGGGGGTGGGGGAGAGACCCAGTACTTC
cdr3_aa: CASSQGGGGGETQYF

d_call: -
v_call: TRBV28
clone_size: -
j_call: TRBJ2-7
cdr3_nt: TGTGCCAGCAGTTCCACAGGGAGTAGTGTAGGGAAGCAGTACTTC
cdr3_aa: CASSSTGSSVGKQYF

d_call: -
v_call: TRBV11-2
clone_size: -
j_call: TRBJ2-7
cdr3_nt: TGTGCCAGCAGCTTAGAGGCAGTGGTCTCCTACGAGCAGTACTTC
cdr3_aa: CASSLEAVVSYEQYF

d_call: TRBD1
v_call: TRBV11-2
clone_size: -
j_call: TRBJ1-5
cdr3_nt: TGTGCCAGCAGCCCCCCGGGGACAGCCCTCAATCAGCCCCAGCATTTT
cdr3_aa: CASSPPGTALNQPQHF

d_call: -
v_call: TRBV19
clone_size: -
j_call: TRBJ2-3
cdr3_nt: TGTGCCAGTAGTATTGACAGAAACACAGATACGCAGTATTTT
cdr3_aa: CASSIDRNTDTQYF

d_call: TRBD1
v_call: TRBV29-1
clone_size: -
j_call: TRBJ1-2
cdr3_nt: TGCAGCGTTGAGAGGGGGGAAGTCAGGGGGCAAGAAGGCTACACCTTC
cdr3_aa: CSVERGEVRGQEGYTF

d_call: -
v_call: TRBV4-3
clone_size: -
j_call: TRBJ1-4
cdr3_nt: TGCGCCAGCAGCCAAGATCCGACAGAATTAGCAACTAATGAAAAACTGTTTTTT
cdr3_aa: CASSQDPTELATNEKLFF

d_call: -
v_call: TRBV5-6
clone_size: -
j_call: TRBJ2-3
cdr3_nt: TGTGCCAGCAGCTTGGCCGGGCAGGGGTTCGCAGATACGCAGTATTTT
cdr3_aa: CASSLAGQGFADTQYF

d_call: TRBD1
v_call: TRBV6-4
clone_size: -
j_call: TRBJ1-1
cdr3_nt: TGTGCCAGCAGTGACTCGCCCGGGCAGGGGGCCGTTGAAGCTTTCTTT
cdr3_aa: CASSDSPGQGAVEAFF

d_call: -
v_call: TRBV27
clone_size: -
j_call: TRBJ2-2
cdr3_nt: TGTGCCAGCAGTTCGAGAGGGGGACGGATCGGGGAGCTGTTTTTT
cdr3_aa: CASSSRGGRIGELFF

d_call: -
v_call: TRBV5-4
clone_size: -
j_call: TRBJ1-1
cdr3_nt: TGTGCCAGCAGCTGGGGCGGCGGGGCCGGGGTGAAGGTTGAAGCTTTCTTT
cdr3_aa: CASSWGGGAGVKVEAFF

d_call: TRBD2
v_call: TRBV5-5
clone_size: -
j_call: TRBJ2-7
cdr3_nt: TGTGCCAGCAGTGTAGCGGGAGGCGACGGCAAGCAGTACTTC
cdr3_aa: CASSVAGGDGKQYF

d_call: -
v_call: TRBV27
clone_size: -
j_call: TRBJ1-5
cdr3_nt: TGTGCCAGCAGCATCTACGGGAATCAACCCCAGCATTTT
cdr3_aa: CASSIYGNQPQHF

d_call: TRBD2
v_call: TRBV27
clone_size: -
j_call: TRBJ2-5
cdr3_nt: TGTGCCAGCAGTTTACGGTCTAGCGGGGAAGAGACCCAGTACTTC
cdr3_aa: CASSLRSSGEETQYF

d_call: TRBD1
v_call: TRBV2
clone_size: -
j_call: TRBJ1-2
cdr3_nt: TGTGCCAGCAGCTTACAGGGGGGAAGTTTTGGCTACACCTTC
cdr3_aa: CASSLQGGSFGYTF

d_call: TRBD2
v_call: TRBV6-4
clone_size: -
j_call: TRBJ2-3
cdr3_nt: TGTGCCAGCAGTGACCTAGCGGGAGAAACAGATACGCAGTATTTT
cdr3_aa: CASSDLAGETDTQYF

d_call: TRBD1
v_call: TRBV7-3
clone_size: -
j_call: TRBJ1-1
cdr3_nt: TGTGCCAGCAGCTCGTCACCAGGGGGCACTGAAGCTTTCTTT
cdr3_aa: CASSSSPGGTEAFF

d_call: -
v_call: TRBV7-2
clone_size: few
j_call: TRBJ1-2
cdr3_nt: TGTGCCAGCAGCCAAAGACAGGACATCTATGGCTACACCTTC
cdr3_aa: CASSQRQDIYGYTF

d_call: -
v_call: TRBV30
clone_size: -
j_call: TRBJ2-2
cdr3_nt: TGTGCCTGGAGTGAGGACGGGAGCGGCACCGGGGAGCTGTTTTTT
cdr3_aa: CAWSEDGSGTGELFF

d_call: TRBD2
v_call: TRBV25-1
clone_size: -
j_call: TRBJ2-7
cdr3_nt: TGTGCCAGCAGCGTCCAACCGGGGGGATCCTCCTACGAGCAGTACTTC
cdr3_aa: CASSVQPGGSSYEQYF

d_call: -
v_call: TRBV7-8
clone_size: -
j_call: TRBJ2-7
cdr3_nt: TGTGCCAGCAGCGACCGCAGGGCTGGCTACGAGCAGTACTTC
cdr3_aa: CASSDRRAGYEQYF

d_call: -
v_call: TRBV7-6
clone_size: once
j_call: TRBJ2-7
cdr3_nt: TGTGCCAGCAGCTTAGTGTCGCAGGGCAGCTCCTACGAGCAGTACTTC
cdr3_aa: CASSLVSQGSSYEQYF

d_call: TRBD1
v_call: TRBV13
clone_size: -
j_call: TRBJ1-2
cdr3_nt: TGTGCCAGCAGCCCCCGGGACAGGGCCTATGGCTACACCTTC
cdr3_aa: CASSPRDRAYGYTF

d_call: TRBD1
v_call: TRBV5-1
clone_size: few
j_call: TRBJ2-7
cdr3_nt: TGCGCCAGCGGACCCGGACAGGGGGTACGCTACGAGCAGTACTTC
cdr3_aa: CASGPGQGVRYEQYF

d_call: -
v_call: TRBV5-6
clone_size: -
j_call: TRBJ2-3
cdr3_nt: TGTGCCAGCAGCCAGATGGGGGGGGCTGTAGATACGCAGTATTTT
cdr3_aa: CASSQMGGAVDTQYF

d_call: -
v_call: TRBV5-8
clone_size: -
j_call: TRBJ2-6
cdr3_nt: TGTGCCAGCAGCTTGATTTCTTCGACAGTCGGGGCCAACGTCCTGACTTTC
cdr3_aa: CASSLISSTVGANVLTF

d_call: -
v_call: TRBV7-2
clone_size: -
j_call: TRBJ2-7
cdr3_nt: TGTGCCAGCAGCTCCGGAATCGGGACCTACGAGCAGTACTTC
cdr3_aa: CASSSGIGTYEQYF

d_call: TRBD1
v_call: TRBV28
clone_size: -
j_call: TRBJ1-5
cdr3_nt: TGTGCCAGCAGTTCTCTCCGGGACAGGGTGAATCAGCCCCAGCATTTT
cdr3_aa: CASSSLRDRVNQPQHF

d_call: -
v_call: TRBV5-1
clone_size: -
j_call: TRBJ2-2
cdr3_nt: TGCGCCAGCAGCTTGGGACAGCAAGGGACCGGGGAGCTGTTTTTT
cdr3_aa: CASSLGQQGTGELFF

d_call: -
v_call: TRBV7-2
clone_size: -
j_call: TRBJ1-1
cdr3_nt: TGTGCCAGCAGCTTAGGCATGCACAGTGAAGCTTTCTTT
cdr3_aa: CASSLGMHSEAFF

d_call: TRBD2
v_call: TRBV29-1
clone_size: -
j_call: TRBJ2-6
cdr3_nt: TGCAGCGTTGCCGGGGGGATGGGTGGGGCCAACGTCCTGACTTTC
cdr3_aa: CSVAGGMGGANVLTF

d_call: -
v_call: TRBV28
clone_size: -
j_call: TRBJ2-1
cdr3_nt: TGTGCCAGCAGTTTGTTGAAGGGAGGCTACAATGAGCAGTTCTTC
cdr3_aa: CASSLLKGGYNEQFF

d_call: -
v_call: TRBV7-7
clone_size: -
j_call: TRBJ2-5
cdr3_nt: TGTGCTAGCAGCCCGCGCAGGCTGGAGACCCAGTACTTC
cdr3_aa: CASSPRRLETQYF

d_call: -
v_call: TRBV28
clone_size: -
j_call: TRBJ1-1
cdr3_nt: TGTGCCAGCAACTCTTACTCGACAGCCTTGAACACTGAAGCTTTCTTT
cdr3_aa: CASNSYSTALNTEAFF

d_call: TRBD1
v_call: TRBV14
clone_size: -
j_call: TRBJ1-1
cdr3_nt: TGTGCCAGCAGCCAAGACCGGAGGGGGCGCGGGTCCTGGGACACTGAAGCTTTCTTT
cdr3_aa: CASSQDRRGRGSWDTEAFF

d_call: TRBD1
v_call: TRBV30
clone_size: -
j_call: TRBJ1-2
cdr3_nt: TGTGCCTGGAGTGAAAGCGGGACAGGGGTCTATGGCTACACCTTC
cdr3_aa: CAWSESGTGVYGYTF

d_call: TRBD2
v_call: TRBV5-1
clone_size: -
j_call: TRBJ2-5
cdr3_nt: TGCGCCAGCAGCTATGGACTAGCGGGGGGTTGGCAAGAGACCCAGTACTTC
cdr3_aa: CASSYGLAGGWQETQYF

d_call: TRBD1
v_call: TRBV15
clone_size: once
j_call: TRBJ1-1
cdr3_nt: TGTGCCACCAGCAGCCTAACAGGGGGCACTGAAGCTTTCTTT
cdr3_aa: CATSSLTGGTEAFF

d_call: TRBD1
v_call: TRBV6-5
clone_size: few
j_call: TRBJ1-1
cdr3_nt: TGTGCCAGCAGTCTCTTTCCGGGGACAGGGGAAGCTTTCTTT
cdr3_aa: CASSLFPGTGEAFF

d_call: TRBD1
v_call: TRBV10-3
clone_size: -
j_call: TRBJ2-3
cdr3_nt: TGTGCCATCAGTGGTAGACAGGGGGCTAGCACAGATACGCAGTATTTT
cdr3_aa: CAISGRQGASTDTQYF

d_call: TRBD2
v_call: TRBV27
clone_size: once
j_call: TRBJ2-3
cdr3_nt: TGTGCCAGCAGTTCCCCGGGACTAGCGGGCACAGATACGCAGTATTTT
cdr3_aa: CASSSPGLAGTDTQYF

d_call: TRBD1
v_call: TRBV5-1
clone_size: -
j_call: TRBJ1-1
cdr3_nt: TGCGCCAGCAGCTTGGGACAGGGAAGACCTGAAGCTTTCTTT
cdr3_aa: CASSLGQGRPEAFF

d_call: -
v_call: TRBV6-1
clone_size: -
j_call: TRBJ2-1
cdr3_nt: TGTGCCTCCAACAGGGTCAATGAGCAGTTCTTC
cdr3_aa: CASNRVNEQFF

d_call: -
v_call: TRBV7-3
clone_size: -
j_call: TRBJ1-1
cdr3_nt: TGTGCCAGCAGCTTGCGGACAGCGGGGGGCACTGAAGCTTTCTTT
cdr3_aa: CASSLRTAGGTEAFF

d_call: TRBD1
v_call: TRBV5-1
clone_size: -
j_call: TRBJ1-1
cdr3_nt: TGCGCCAGCAGCCAGGACAGGGGATTCACTGAAGCTTTCTTT
cdr3_aa: CASSQDRGFTEAFF

d_call: -
v_call: TRBV4-1
clone_size: -
j_call: TRBJ1-2
cdr3_nt: TGCGCCAGCAGCCAAGTGGAAGAGGGCTATGGCTACACCTTC
cdr3_aa: CASSQVEEGYGYTF

d_call: TRBD2
v_call: TRBV9
clone_size: few
j_call: TRBJ2-1
cdr3_nt: TGTGCCAGCAGTCCCCGACTTAGCGGGGCCTACAATGAGCAGTTCTTC
cdr3_aa: CASSPRLSGAYNEQFF